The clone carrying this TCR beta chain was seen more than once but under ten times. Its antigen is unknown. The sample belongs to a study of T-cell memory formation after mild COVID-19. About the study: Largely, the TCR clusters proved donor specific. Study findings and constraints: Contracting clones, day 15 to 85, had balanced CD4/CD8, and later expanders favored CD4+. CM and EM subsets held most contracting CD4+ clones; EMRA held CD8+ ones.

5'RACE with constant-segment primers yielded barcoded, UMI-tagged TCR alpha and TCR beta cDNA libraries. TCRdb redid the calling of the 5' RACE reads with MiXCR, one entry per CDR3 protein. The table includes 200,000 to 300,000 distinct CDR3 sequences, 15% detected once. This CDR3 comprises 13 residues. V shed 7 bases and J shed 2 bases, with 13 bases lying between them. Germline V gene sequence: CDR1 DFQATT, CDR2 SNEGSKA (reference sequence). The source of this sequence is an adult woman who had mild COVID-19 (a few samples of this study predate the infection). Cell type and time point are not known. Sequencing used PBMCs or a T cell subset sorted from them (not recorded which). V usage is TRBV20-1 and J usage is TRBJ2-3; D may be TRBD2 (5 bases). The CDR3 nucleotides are TGCAGTGTCAGGAAGCGGATCACAGATACGCAGTATTTT. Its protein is CSVRKRITDTQYF.